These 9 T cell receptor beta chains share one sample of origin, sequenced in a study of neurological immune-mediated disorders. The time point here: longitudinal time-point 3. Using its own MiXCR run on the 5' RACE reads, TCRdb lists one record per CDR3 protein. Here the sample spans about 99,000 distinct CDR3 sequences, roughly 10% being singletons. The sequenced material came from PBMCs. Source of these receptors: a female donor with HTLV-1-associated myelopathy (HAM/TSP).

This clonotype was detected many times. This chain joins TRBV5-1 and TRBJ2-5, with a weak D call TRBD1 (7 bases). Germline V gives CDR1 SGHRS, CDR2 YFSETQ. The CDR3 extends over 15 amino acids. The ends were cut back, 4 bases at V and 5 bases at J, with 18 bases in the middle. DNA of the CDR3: TGCGCCAGCAGCCTTGGTACAGGGGCGGGGGAGACCCAGTACTTC. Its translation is CASSLGTGAGETQYF.

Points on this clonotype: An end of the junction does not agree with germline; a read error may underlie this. CDR3 residues: CASRADPRNQPKHF. In DNA form, the CDR3 reads TGCGCCAGCAGAGCGGACCCGAGAAATCAGCCCAAGCATTTT. The V and J genes are TRBV5-1 and TRBJ1-5; D gene uncertain. The CDR3 contains 14 residues. Germline loops: CDR1 SGHRS, CDR2 YFSETQ.

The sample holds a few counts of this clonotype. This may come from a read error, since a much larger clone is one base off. The CDR3: CASSQVGTSGGTDTQYF. Written as DNA, the CDR3 is TGTGCCAGCAGCCAAGTCGGGACTAGCGGTGGCACAGATACGCAGTATTTT. V is TRBV4-2 and J is TRBJ2-3; TRBD2 agrees at 11 bases. The CDR3 contains 17 residues. CDR1 and CDR2 from the germline V gene are LGHNA and YNFKEQ. V dropped 1 base and J dropped 1; count of bases not matched to a gene: 4.

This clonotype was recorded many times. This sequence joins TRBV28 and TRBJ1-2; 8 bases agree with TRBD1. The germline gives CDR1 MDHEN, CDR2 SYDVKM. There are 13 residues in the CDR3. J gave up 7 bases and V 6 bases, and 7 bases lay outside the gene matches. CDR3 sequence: CASSPGQGVGYTF. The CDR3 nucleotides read TGTGCCAGCAGCCCCGGACAGGGTGTTGGCTACACCTTC.

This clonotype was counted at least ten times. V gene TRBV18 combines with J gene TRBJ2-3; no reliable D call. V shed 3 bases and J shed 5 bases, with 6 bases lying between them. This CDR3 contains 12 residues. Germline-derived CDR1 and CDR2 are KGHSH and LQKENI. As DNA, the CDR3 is TGTGCCAGCTCACCTCGTCAAGATACGCAGTATTTT. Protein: CASSPRQDTQYF.

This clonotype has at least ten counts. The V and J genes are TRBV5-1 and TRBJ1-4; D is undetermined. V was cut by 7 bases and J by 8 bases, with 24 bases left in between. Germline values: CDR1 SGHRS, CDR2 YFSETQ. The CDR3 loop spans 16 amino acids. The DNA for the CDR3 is TGCGCCAGCTTCCCGATTCCCACGACCAGTACCGAAAAACTGTTTTTT. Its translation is CASFPIPTTSTEKLFF.

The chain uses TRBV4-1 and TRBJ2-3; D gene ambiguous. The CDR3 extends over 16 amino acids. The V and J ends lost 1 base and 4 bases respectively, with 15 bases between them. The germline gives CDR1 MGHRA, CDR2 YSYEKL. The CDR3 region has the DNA TGCGCCAGCAGCCAAGTTTGGCTCAATGGGGCAGATACGCAGTATTTT. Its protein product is CASSQVWLNGADTQYF.

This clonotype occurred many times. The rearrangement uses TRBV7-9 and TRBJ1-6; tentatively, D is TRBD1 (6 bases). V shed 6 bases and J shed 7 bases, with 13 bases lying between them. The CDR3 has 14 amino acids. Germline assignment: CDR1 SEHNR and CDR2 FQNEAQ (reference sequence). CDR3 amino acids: CASRADSKNSPLHF. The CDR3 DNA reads TGTGCCAGCAGGGCGGACAGTAAGAATTCACCCCTCCACTTT.

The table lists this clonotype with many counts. CDR3 region: CSARDVDQPQHF. The CDR3 bases are TGCAGTGCTAGAGATGTCGATCAGCCCCAGCATTTT. This sequence joins TRBV20-1 and TRBJ1-5; D is undetermined. Germline CDR1 reads DFQATT; CDR2 reads SNEGSKA (reference sequence). CDR3 length: 12 residues. V shed 0 bases and J shed 5 bases, with 5 bases lying between them.